The text below deals with one TCR beta chain. The data stem from a study of blood T cell repertoires in COVID-19. Source study methods: Estimates of nucleated cell counts were drawn from the amplification of reference gene primers. Clones were sequenced by immunoSEQ multiplex PCR, and TCRdb holds only the in-frame ones, with some missing. For V, J and clone size, that table is used; D and trimming come from the DNA. Of around 160,000 clones in the sample, roughly 85% were seen once. V lost 6 bases to trimming and J lost 0 bases; unmatched junction nucleotides: 9. The CDR3 spans 17 residues. Germline V gene lookup returns CDR1 SNHLY and CDR2 FYNNEI.

Specimen: peripheral blood. This sequence was found in a woman aged 55-75 years with COVID-19, enrolled during active disease. The chain uses TRBV2 and TRBJ2-3; 10 bases match TRBD2. Written as DNA, the CDR3 is TGTGCCAGCAGCCGTCGACCGACTAGCGGGAGCACAGATACGCAGTATTTT. This gives the protein CASSRRPTSGSTDTQYF.